These T cell receptor beta chains were read from a single sample in a study of shared clonotypes between healthy human individuals. Profiled with immunoSEQ multiplex PCR; TCRdb holds only in-frame clones, not every one. The sample yields 2,500,000 or so clones, around 90% seen once. The specimen was naive CD4+ T cells from PBMCs. Receptors were obtained from a man younger than 30 in good health. Some clones in this sample may be carry-over from other donors' samples. Both conserved end residues are part of each CDR3. A D gene is named only where the DNA matches it firmly. Clone size is shown for a subset of rows, as once, few, many or a class of expanded clone.

-	-	TRBV2	TRBJ2-7	CASSQTSPSAYEQYF	TGTGCCAGCAGTCAAACCAGCCCTTCGGCCTACGAGCAGTACTTC
few	-	TRBV5-1	TRBJ1-2	CASSRDARDGYTF	TGCGCCAGCAGCCGCGATGCGAGGGATGGCTACACCTTC
-	TRBD1	TRBV5-1	TRBJ1-3	CASSLLGQSSGNTIYF	TGCGCCAGCAGCTTATTGGGACAGAGCTCTGGAAACACCATATATTTT
once	TRBD1	TRBV29-1	TRBJ2-7	CSARRDRGGEQYF	TGCAGCGCTAGGCGGGACAGGGGTGGTGAGCAGTACTTC
once	-	TRBV21-1	TRBJ1-2	CACRPIRVCLDYGYTF	TGTGCCTGCCGGCCGATCAGGGTCTGTTTGGACTATGGCTACACCTTC
-	-	TRBV5-1	TRBJ2-5	CASSFSGRGETQYF	TGCGCCAGCAGCTTCTCGGGGCGAGGGGAGACCCAGTACTTC
-	-	TRBV7-3	TRBJ2-5	CASSLNRQETQYF	TGTGCCAGCAGCTTAAACAGGCAAGAGACCCAGTACTTC
-	TRBD2	TRBV18	TRBJ2-1	CASSPGLAGAIGGVYEQFF	TGTGCCAGCTCACCCGGTCTAGCGGGAGCAATCGGCGGTGTATATGAGCAGTTCTTC
-	TRBD2	TRBV12-5	TRBJ2-1	CASGYSGSGMNEQFF	TGTGCTAGTGGTTATAGCGGGTCGGGGATGAATGAGCAGTTCTTC
once	-	TRBV5-4	TRBJ2-7	CASSLNQGGFEQYF	TGTGCCAGCAGCTTGAATCAGGGAGGCTTTGAGCAGTACTTC
-	TRBD2	TRBV2	TRBJ2-1	CASRTSDNEQFF	TGTGCCAGCCGGACTAGCGACAATGAGCAGTTCTTC
-	-	TRBV11-3	TRBJ1-1	CASSAGGVEAFF	TGTGCCAGCAGCGCCGGGGGGGTTGAAGCTTTCTTT
-	-	TRBV6-1	TRBJ1-3	CASSESQVRWQTRNTIYF	TGTGCCAGCAGTGAATCTCAGGTTCGGTGGCAGACCAGAAACACCATATATTTT
-	TRBD1	TRBV7-9	TRBJ2-6	CASSVNTGDSGANVLTF	TGTGCCAGCAGCGTCAATACAGGGGACTCTGGGGCCAACGTCCTGACTTTC
-	TRBD1	TRBV5-1	TRBJ2-3	CASSLGDRVRTDTQYF	TGCGCCAGCAGCTTGGGGGACAGGGTAAGGACAGATACGCAGTATTTT
once	TRBD1	TRBV10-3	TRBJ1-1	CATEPAQGESTEAFF	TGTGCCACCGAACCTGCCCAGGGGGAAAGCACTGAAGCTTTCTTT